Given below is one T cell receptor (beta chain) in context. Antigen: not known. PCR amplification relied on 60 Vbeta primers (plus 13 Jbeta primers). Produced via immunoSEQ multiplex PCR; TCRdb's table is partial and in-frame only. This listing includes under 120,000 clones. Looked up from germline, CDR1 is SGHVS and CDR2 is FNYEAQ. V was cut by 0 bases and J by 2 bases, with 8 bases left in between. The CDR3 loop spans 15 amino acids. The data originate from a study of cytomegalovirus exposure and HLA in healthy donors. Whereas donors were nominally healthy upon sampling, unrecorded immune exposures were probable. Overall study results and limits: In an earlier analysis, productive rearrangement rates for most beta V segments clustered near 87% or 30%. Accurate HLA-A and HLA-B prediction from TCR beta sequences was reported for most subjects.

Sequenced: PBMCs. The chain couples TRBV7-6 to TRBJ1-3; D possibly corresponds to TRBD1 (6 bases). The TCR sequence derives from a man between 50 and 59 years old in good health and CMV-seronegative. This CDR3 reads CASSLAGGTGNTIYF. CDR3 nucleotides: TGTGCCAGCAGCTTAGCAGGGGGAACTGGAAACACCATATATTTT.